The present entry profiles one T cell receptor beta chain with its context. Its recognized antigen is unknown. The germline gene is not matched at one end of the junction; a read error may be the cause. Using the deep immunoSEQ assay, multiplex PCR amplified TCR CDR3 regions from genomic DNA. For each cell subset, the extracted genomic DNA was distributed evenly across all wells of several immunoSEQ 96-well plates, and each plate served as one replicate. Each replicate PCR for sorted subsets received about 210 ng genomic DNA, equal to about 30,000 T cell genomes. Purified libraries were quantified with a Qubit 3.0 fluorometer, sized on a Bioanalyzer 2100, and re-quantified with the KAPA Library Quantification kit. Every immunoSEQ 96-well plate was sequenced on a dedicated single-read 150-cycle Illumina NextSeq 550 flow cell. The original methods were these. Because only junctional sequences without quality scores were contained in the immunoSEQ output, filtering matching that applied to full-length reads could not be performed. To assign V/J genes and CDR3, sequences were annotated using PyIR, a Python wrapper for IgBLAST v1.9, with IMGT germline references. Reads with weak V/J assignments (E-value above 1e-6), missing CDR3, stop codons, out-of-frame junctions, or ambiguous translated residues were removed. A V3J clonotype was defined by an identical inferred V gene, J gene, and CDR3 amino acid sequence. The percentage overlap between two repertoires was calculated by dividing the number of shared unique clonotypes by the size of the smaller repertoire. Three approaches were used to assess repertoire richness: RTK rarefaction, the Chao1 estimator, and Recon v2.1 estimates of unobserved clonotypes. For all TCRbeta clonotypes obtained by the gDNA method from a few donors, generation probabilities were computed with OLGA. The immuneACCESS repertoire file appears here via TCRdb, limited to in-frame rearrangements. These files lack a portion of the clones; in checked studies, under half of the deficit traces to unresolved V genes, and the cause of the others is not known. That table furnishes V, J and clone size, whereas the DNA furnished D and trimming. The sample table shows some 2.1 million clones, and roughly 94% are seen once. The leading ten clones occupy 1% to 1.3% of the sample.

Via the germline V gene, CDR1 is SGHAT and CDR2 FQNNGV. The CDR3 measures 15 amino acids from cysteine to phenylalanine. Only the CDR3 region is kept as DNA, spanning 45 bases read in frame from base 1. For the CD8 naive samples, CD45RO-negative cells were positively selected for CCR7, yielding a CD45RA+CCR7+ population from which TemRA cells were excluded. Healthy HIV-negative adults with no recently reported acute infections or vaccinations were included as donors. All donors were Caucasian adults living in Nashville, Tennessee, USA. Blood was obtained by leukapheresis, after which PBMCs were separated by Ficoll-Histopaque density gradient centrifugation and cryopreserved in liquid nitrogen vapor phase. Purity and quantity of every magnetically sorted T cell population were checked by analytical flow cytometry. From each sorted fraction, genomic DNA was isolated and quantified by UV absorbance on a Nanodrop 2000c.

The sample originates from a study of shared clonotypes between healthy human individuals (dated by TCRdb to about 2020). Some background on the complete study: A couple of women and three men aged 18 to 49 years were included in the cohort. Per donor, three plates each were used for CD4 naive and CD4 memory, two for CD8 naive, and one for CD8 memory. The study deeply sequenced blood TCR repertoires of five healthy adults to estimate repertoire size and the extent of clonotype sharing between individuals. To increase sequencing depth and limit assay-specific biases, TCR repertoire library preparation and sequencing were carried out by different laboratories using diverse techniques. Each donor's leukapheresis produced roughly between about 0.9 and 9.5 billion PBMCs.

Findings and caveats that apply to the study as a whole: Rarefaction of sorted-subset datasets indicated incomplete sequencing despite the large sequencing depth. Across a handful of donors, roughly 5.1% of naive CD4, 3% to 4% of naive CD8, 2.3% of memory CD4, and 0.4% of memory CD8 clonotypes were shared. The small number of donors limited the genetic and exposure-history diversity represented. Pairwise subsampling led to the expectation that sequencing depth would affect the degree of clonotype sharing among donors. Only blood was sampled, and tissue TCR repertoires likely differ from those in blood. Clonotypes shared by all four sorted-subset donors showed higher generation probabilities than non-shared clonotypes. Estimated clonotype richness was generally larger for naive than for memory subsets.

The clonotype was recovered from a man aged 18 to 30 in good health. The sequencing sample was made of naive CD8+ T cells sorted from blood. The cell subset or site tag for this specimen amounts to: CD45RA+CCR7+. This chain is built from TRBV11-2 and TRBJ1-1; TRBD1 is possibly the D segment (5 matching bases). The CDR3 region reads CASSLLHRQGTQAFF. The DNA is as follows: TGTGCCAGCAGCTTATTACATAGGCAGGGCACTCAAGCTTTCTTT.